A single sample gave rise to the 18 T cell receptor beta chains below, sequenced in a study of long-term antiretroviral therapy in people with HIV. The immunoSEQ assay was v3.0, run at survey level. Only in-frame clones appear in the TCRdb table, and some are missing; sequencing was by immunoSEQ multiplex PCR. The repertoire includes 20,000 to 25,000 clones, over 75% of them detected once, and 6% to 8.5% sits in the top ten. The specimen was unsorted PBMCs, collected 1.5 years after starting antiretroviral therapy. The receptors stem from a man between 25 and 39 years old with HIV.

The chain has TRBV19 and TRBJ1-5, with D maybe TRBD1 (5 bases). V was clipped by 1 base and J by 2 bases, with 9 bases between them. CDR3 length equals 15 residues. From germline, CDR1 is LNHDA and CDR2 SQIVND (reference sequence). CDR3 bases: TGTGCCAGTAGTATAGCCGGGGCGGGCAATCAGCCCCAGCATTTT. Its translation is CASSIAGAGNQPQHF.

The genes are TRBV6-1 and TRBJ2-7; the D is unclear. The CDR3 contains 13 residues. V was shortened by 6 bases and J by 7 bases, with 16 bases between the two germline ends. Per germline, CDR1 MNHNS and CDR2 SASEGT. CDR3 nucleotides: TGTGCCAGCAGCCTCACGGTCCTTTGGGAGCAGTACTTC. The encoded protein is CASSLTVLWEQYF.

This chain connects TRBV6-5 to TRBJ1-1, with D hard to call. With 5 bases removed from V and 5 bases from J, the gap between germline ends came to 12 bases. The CDR3 is made up of 13 amino acids. Germline V CDR1 and CDR2: MNHEY, SVGAGI. The CDR3 is CASSERGRTEAFF. CDR3 DNA: TGTGCCAGCAGTGAACGGGGTAGGACTGAAGCTTTCTTT.

The rearrangement uses TRBV5-6 and TRBJ1-5, with D possibly TRBD1 on 6 matching bases. Per germline, CDR1 SGHDT and CDR2 YYEEEE. Trimming pared 0 bases from V and 2 bases from J, leaving 9 bases between. CDR3 length: 15 residues. As DNA, the CDR3 is TGTGCCAGCAGCTTGGGGGGGCGGGGCAATCAGCCCCAGCATTTT. It translates to CASSLGGRGNQPQHF. Using reference TRBV5-6 and TRBJ1-5 for the parts outside the CDR3, the full variable domain is DAGVTQSPTHLIKTRGQQVTLRCSPKSGHDTVSWYQQALGQGPQFIFQYYEEEERQRGNFPDRFSGHQFPNYSSELNVNALLLGDSALYLCASSLGGRGNQPQHFGDGTRLSIL.

The chain is built from TRBV7-9 and TRBJ2-7, with D perhaps matching TRBD2 (5 bases). The germline gives CDR1 SEHNR, CDR2 FQNEAQ (reference sequence). The germline V and J ends were trimmed by 5 bases and 0 bases, with 20 bases remaining between them. This CDR3 has 17 residues. The CDR3 DNA is TGTGCCAGCAGCGGGCTAACCGGCAGGAGGAGCTCCTACGAGCAGTACTTC. It yields the protein CASSGLTGRRSSYEQYF.

J is TRBJ2-3 and V is TRBV19, with TRBD2 matching 8 bases. CDR1 is LNHDA and CDR2 is SQIVND in the germline V gene (reference sequence). The V segment lost 5 bases and the J segment 2 bases; nucleotides outside the gene matches: 9. This CDR3 spans 16 amino acids. The CDR3 DNA reads as TGTGCCAGTAGTCCCCGACTAGCGACCAACACAGATACGCAGTATTTT. Amino acid sequence: CASSPRLATNTDTQYF.

The chain uses TRBV18 and TRBJ2-5; 9 bases map to TRBD1. The CDR3 consists of 19 residues. In germline, CDR1 is KGHSH, CDR2 LQKENI. Trimming at V came to 3 bases and at J to 5 bases, leaving 19 bases not matched to a gene. CDR3 amino acids: CASSPTPGQGLVLEETQYF. CDR3 DNA sequence: TGTGCCAGCTCACCTACCCCGGGACAGGGTCTTGTCCTGGAGGAGACCCAGTACTTC.

The J gene is TRBJ2-2, the V gene TRBV11-2; 7 bases map to TRBD2. The CDR3 extends over 15 amino acids. Germline assignment: CDR1 SGHAT and CDR2 FQNNGV. Trimming removed 4 bases from V and 2 bases from J; junction bases left unmatched: 4. CDR3 region: CASSWEGFNTGELFF. DNA of the CDR3: TGTGCCAGCAGCTGGGAGGGGTTTAACACCGGGGAGCTGTTTTTT.

The rearrangement uses TRBV5-1 and TRBJ1-1; no clear D gene. The CDR3 runs 15 residues. Trimming pared 0 bases from V and 3 bases from J, leaving 12 bases between. Germline V CDR1 and CDR2: SGHRS, YFSETQ. CDR3 residues: CASSLGAIGDTEAFF. CDR3 coding DNA: TGCGCCAGCAGCTTGGGGGCGATTGGGGACACTGAAGCTTTCTTT.

The chain employs TRBV9 and TRBJ2-2; D is undetermined. Trimming pared 3 bases from V and 0 bases from J, leaving 9 bases between. This CDR3 has 15 residues. Germline CDR1 reads SGDLS; CDR2 reads YYNGEE. The CDR3: CASSAEQPNTGELFF. CDR3 DNA: TGTGCCAGCAGCGCTGAACAGCCGAACACCGGGGAGCTGTTTTTT.

This sequence joins TRBV28 and TRBJ2-7; 7 bases fit TRBD2. CDR1 is MDHEN and CDR2 is SYDVKM in the germline V gene. J gave up 7 bases and V 6 bases, and 18 bases lay outside the gene matches. This CDR3 is built from 16 residues. Here the CDR3 reads CASSPQPGLPSLEQYF. CDR3 coding DNA: TGTGCCAGCAGCCCGCAACCGGGACTACCATCTTTGGAGCAGTACTTC. Looking up the rest from reference TRBV28 and TRBJ2-7 gives the full variable domain: DVKVTQSSRYLVKRTGEKVFLECVQDMDHENMFWYRQDPGLGLRLIYFSYDVKMKEKGDIPEGYSVSREKKERFSLILESASTNQTSMYLCASSPQPGLPSLEQYFGPGTRLTVT.

This rearrangement joins TRBV5-4 to TRBJ2-5, with TRBD1 matching over 7 bases. The CDR3 has 14 residues. V dropped 0 bases and J dropped 5; count of bases not matched to a gene: 4. Germline CDR1 reads SGHNT; CDR2 reads YYREEE (reference sequence). CDR3: CASSLARRGETQYF. The DNA for the CDR3 is TGTGCCAGCAGCTTGGCCCGCAGGGGGGAGACCCAGTACTTC.

This clone was detected only once. The chain joins TRBV30 to TRBJ2-6, with 7 bases matching TRBD1. V lost 4 bases to trimming and J lost 0 bases; unmatched junction nucleotides: 12. Germline CDR1 and CDR2: GTSNPN and SVGIG (reference sequence). The CDR3 sequence is 18 residues long. The CDR3 bases are TGTGCCTGGACCGCTGGGACAGCAATTTTCTCTGGGGCCAACGTCCTGACTTTC. This translates into CAWTAGTAIFSGANVLTF.

V and J are TRBV14 and TRBJ2-7; D gene unclear. V dropped 0 bases and J dropped 3 bases, with 15 bases sitting between them. Looked up from germline, CDR1 is SGHDN and CDR2 is FVKESK. This CDR3 has 16 amino acids. CDR3 residues: CASSQEKGSYFYEQYF. DNA for the CDR3: TGTGCCAGCAGCCAAGAGAAAGGGTCTTACTTCTACGAGCAGTACTTC.

The CDR3 reads CASSSISGTPYEQYF. The CDR3 DNA reads TGTGCCAGCAGCTCAATCAGCGGGACCCCCTACGAGCAGTACTTC. The chain is built from TRBV7-8 and TRBJ2-7; 7 positions agree with TRBD2. Germline V lookup: CDR1 SGHVS, CDR2 FQNEAQ. V was clipped by 4 bases and J by 2 bases; unmatched bases: 8. This CDR3 comprises 15 residues.

The chain couples TRBV18 to TRBJ1-4; TRBD1 might be the D (6 bases). In germline, CDR1 is KGHSH, CDR2 LQKENI. Trimming shortened V by 4 bases and J by 0 bases, and 9 bases separated the two germline ends. This CDR3 is built from 15 residues. The CDR3 bases are TGTGCCAGCTCACGGGGGCCTGCAACTAATGAAAAACTGTTTTTT. This sequence encodes CASSRGPATNEKLFF. Drawing the rest from reference TRBV18 and TRBJ1-4, the complete variable domain is NAGVMQNPRHLVRRRGQEARLRCSPMKGHSHVYWYRQLPEEGLKFMVYLQKENIIDESGMPKERFSAEFPKEGPSILRIQQVVRGDSAAYFCASSRGPATNEKLFFGSGTQLSVL.

This chain connects TRBV19 to TRBJ2-7; tentatively, D is TRBD1 or TRBD2 (6 bases each). Germline-derived CDR1 and CDR2 are LNHDA and SQIVND (reference sequence). V was trimmed by 1 base and J by 5 bases, leaving 15 bases between them. There are 15 residues in the CDR3. CDR3 DNA sequence: TGTGCCAGTAGTATAGCTGCGGGACAAGTCCACGAGCAGTACTTC. Translating gives CASSIAAGQVHEQYF.

This clone has only a few counts. The V and J genes are TRBV2 and TRBJ1-2; D not resolved. The CDR3 is made up of 13 amino acids. Germline V CDR1 and CDR2: SNHLY, FYNNEI. V lost 6 bases and J lost 0, with 8 bases in between. The CDR3 DNA is TGTGCCAGCAGCCAGACAACTAACTATGGCTACACCTTC. The encoded protein is CASSQTTNYGYTF.